The clone carrying this TCR beta chain appeared many times. This record belongs to a study of Graves' ophthalmopathy and Graves' hyperthyroidism. PBMCs were isolated from a roughly 9 ml sample of fresh peripheral blood. As the template, RNA transcripts were used to amplify TCR beta CDR3 regions. HTBI-primed RT-PCR formed the first round, and a multiplex PCR formed the second. TCRdb called the multiplex PCR reads again in MiXCR, with one record for every CDR3 protein. The repertoire holds approximately 700,000 distinct CDR3 sequences, with over 40% as singletons. The TCR sequence derives from an adult man with Graves' ophthalmopathy. Specimen: peripheral blood.

The CDR3 coding sequence is TGCAGCGTTGAAGGATGGCAGGGAGGGCGGAAACTGTTTTTT. It translates to CSVEGWQGGRKLFF. The chain links TRBV29-1 to TRBJ1-4; the D gene is possibly TRBD1 (5 bases). Germline CDR1 is SQVTM and CDR2 is ANQGSEA. The CDR3 extends over 14 amino acids. The V and J ends lost 1 base and 11 bases respectively, with 17 bases between them.